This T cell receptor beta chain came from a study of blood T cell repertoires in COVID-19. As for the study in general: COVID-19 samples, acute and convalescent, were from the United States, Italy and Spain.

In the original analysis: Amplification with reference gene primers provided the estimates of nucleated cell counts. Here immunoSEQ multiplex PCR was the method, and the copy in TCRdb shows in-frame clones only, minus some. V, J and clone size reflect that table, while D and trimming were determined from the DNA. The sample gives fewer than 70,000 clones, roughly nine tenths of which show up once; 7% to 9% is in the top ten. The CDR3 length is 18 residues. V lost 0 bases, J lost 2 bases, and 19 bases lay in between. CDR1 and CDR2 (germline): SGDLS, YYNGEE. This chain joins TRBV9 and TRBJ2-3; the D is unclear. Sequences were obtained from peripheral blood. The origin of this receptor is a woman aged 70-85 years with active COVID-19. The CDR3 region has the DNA TGTGCCAGCAGCGTAGCAAACTTTCCCGCTTCGAACACAGATACGCAGTATTTT. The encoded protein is CASSVANFPASNTDTQYF.